The clone carrying this T cell receptor (beta chain) appeared a single time. Its antigen is unknown. The data originate from a study of graft-versus-host responses after intestinal transplantation. Study information: Recipients were given multivisceral, liver-intestinal, or isolated intestinal transplants. Every recipient underwent anti-thymocyte globulin induction, then tacrolimus and steroids for about three years. General observations from the study: Researchers found peak circulating GvH clone levels linked to early post-transplant HvG declines. The authors found GvH clones in recipient marrow, some appearing first in ileum or blood.

The germline V and J ends were trimmed by 1 base and 3 bases, with 13 bases remaining between them. The germline gives CDR1 GTSNPN, CDR2 SVGIG (reference sequence). The CDR3 covers 15 residues. Assay: immunoSEQ multiplex PCR; the TCRdb copy retains only in-frame clones and omits some. Of 20,000 or so clones in the sample, approximately 89% were seen once. The chain couples TRBV30 to TRBJ2-1; D not certain. This receptor was taken from a human patient who received an intestinal transplant, so some T cells may come from the graft donor. The sample was bone marrow, taken approximately 120 days after transplant. The CDR3 sequence: CAWSDDGPSYNEQFF. The CDR3 DNA is TGTGCCTGGAGTGACGACGGACCGAGCTACAATGAGCAGTTCTTC.